The text below deals with one T cell receptor (beta chain). In the original processing: Reference gene primer amplification gave nucleated cell count estimates. Profiling relied on immunoSEQ multiplex PCR, and the TCRdb table lists in-frame clones only, not all of them. V, J and clone size are taken as reported in that table, and D and trimming were inferred from the DNA itself. The profile shows 150,000 to 200,000 clones, around 85% of them singletons. The CDR3 sequence is 12 residues long. The V gene lost 6 bases and the J gene lost 7 bases, with 10 bases spanning the gap. The germline CDR1 and CDR2 sequences are LNHDA and SQIVND (reference sequence). The sample comes from a study of blood T cell repertoires in COVID-19.

Specimen: peripheral blood. The sequence was obtained from a man in his forties or fifties with active or convalescent COVID-19. The chain employs TRBV19 and TRBJ1-5; no firm D call. The CDR3 loop is CASSHREQPQHF. CDR3 coding DNA: TGTGCCAGTAGCCACCGGGAGCAGCCCCAGCATTTT.